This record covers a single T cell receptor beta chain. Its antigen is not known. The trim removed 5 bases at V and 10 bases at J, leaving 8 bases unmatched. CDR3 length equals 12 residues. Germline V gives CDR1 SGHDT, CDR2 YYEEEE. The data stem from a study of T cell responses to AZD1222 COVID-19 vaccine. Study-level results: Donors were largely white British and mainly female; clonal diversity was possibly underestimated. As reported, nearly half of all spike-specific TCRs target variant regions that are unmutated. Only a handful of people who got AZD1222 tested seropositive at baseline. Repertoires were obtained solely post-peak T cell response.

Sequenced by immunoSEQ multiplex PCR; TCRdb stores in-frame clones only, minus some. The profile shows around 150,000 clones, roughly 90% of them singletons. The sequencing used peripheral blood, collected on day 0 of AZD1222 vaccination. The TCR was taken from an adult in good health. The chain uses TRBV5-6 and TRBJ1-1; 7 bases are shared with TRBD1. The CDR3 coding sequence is TGTGCCAGCAGTTGGGCTACAGGGGTAGCTTTCTTT. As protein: CASSWATGVAFF.